This T cell receptor beta chain was captured by sequencing in a study of human T cells and chemical hapten exposure. The table lists this clonotype with many counts. In the original analysis: With a range of about 23,224 to 690,600, the median per sample was around 96,000 TCRs. MiXCR, run by TCRdb on the RACE reads, gives a single entry per CDR3 protein. The V and J calls and clone size come from TCRdb's table, not from the authors' own analysis. The data hold some 46,000 distinct CDR3 sequences, with 3.5% to 4.5% observed a single time. The V gene's germline CDR1 is LNHDA and CDR2 SQIVND (reference sequence). The CDR3 spans 15 residues. The V segment lost 2 bases and the J segment 6 bases; nucleotides outside the gene matches: 4. The sample's time point: healthy volunteer bleed at 2 weeks. Before extraction, the whole blood was not fractionated, and total RNA was taken from it.

The sample taken for sequencing was whole blood. The V gene is TRBV19, the J gene TRBJ1-6, with TRBD1 matching over 7 bases. This clonotype was obtained from a female donor in good health. Some clones in this sample may be carry-over from other donors' samples. The CDR3 bases are TGTGCCAGTAGTATAACAGGGGCGTCTAATTCACCCCTCCACTTT. Translating gives CASSITGASNSPLHF.